This T cell receptor (beta chain) was retrieved from a study of CD8 T cells in Susac syndrome. When the RNA was reverse transcribed, random hexamers were used with an input of 0.5 to 1 ug. By means of immunoSEQ multiplex PCR, TCR beta CDR3 spanning 54 Vbeta and 13 Jbeta underwent amplification. TCRdb ran MiXCR on the immunoSEQ multiplex PCR reads and lists one entry per CDR3 protein. Here the sample spans 150,000 to 200,000 distinct CDR3 sequences, about 95% being singletons. Healthy donors constituted the control group, matched for age and sex. Negative isolation was used for CD8+ and CD4+ T cells, and FACS enrichment was applied to TEMRA cells. The V and J ends lost 4 bases and 5 bases respectively, with 21 bases between them. Germline CDR1 reads SQVTM; CDR2 reads ANQGSEA. This CDR3 region has 16 residues.

Sequencing input: CD4+ T cells from PBMCs. The chain employs TRBV29-1 and TRBJ2-1; a possible D gene is TRBD1 (6 bases). The receptor comes from a human donor in good health. CDR3 region: CSVVGKHREMDNEQFF. CDR3 sequence (DNA): TGCAGCGTTGTGGGGAAACACAGGGAAATGGACAATGAGCAGTTCTTC.